The T cell receptor (beta chain) under discussion was sequenced for a study of shared clonotypes between healthy human individuals. Original data processing: As immunoSEQ supplied junction-only sequences (without quality scores), filtering differed. TCRdb keeps only in-frame clones here, not all; method: immunoSEQ multiplex PCR. Clone size and V and J calls were adopted from that table, with D and trimming inferred from the DNA. The sample shows 650,000 to 750,000 clones, 72% of them seen only once. V was trimmed by 7 bases and J by 0 bases, leaving 13 bases between them. The CDR3 extends over 16 amino acids. Germline-derived CDR1 and CDR2 are SNHLY and FYNNEI. Study-level findings and limits: The expectation was that sequencing depth would affect clonotype sharing among donors.

A remark on this clone: Antigen unknown.

The sample comprised memory CD4+ T cells sorted from blood. Subset noted: CD45RA-negative fraction. The receptor comes from a woman aged 30 to 39 in good health. This rearrangement joins TRBV2 to TRBJ2-6, with a weak D call TRBD2 (6 bases). In DNA, the CDR3 is TGTGCCAGCATGTTCGGGAGTACCTCTGGGGCCAACGTCCTGACTTTC. It codes for CASMFGSTSGANVLTF.